The next 13 T cell receptor beta chains were all read from a single sample in a study of CD8 T cells in ankylosing spondylitis (dated by TCRdb to 2015 to 2018). The investigation overall reported the following: A TCR beta motif made up of eight or nine highly homologous amino acid variants appeared to be characteristic of blood from ankylosing spondylitis patients.

These receptors' targets are unknown. Receptor amplification or capture employed 5' RACE. Instrument on record: Illumina HiSeq 2500. TCRdb reprocessing: public reads trimmed at Q25 with fastp, clones called with MiXCR, in-frame beta chains kept. Under each unique CDR3 protein, matching rows form one entry showing the most common genes and DNA. Present in this sample are 670,000 or so distinct CDR3 sequences, 15% to 20% of which were seen just once. About 20% of the sample is held by the ten biggest clonotypes. The specimen was blood, either unsorted or a sorted T cell fraction (not recorded which). The receptors stem from a male donor with ankylosing spondylitis.

This chain's CDR3 is CSARDLERGPYNEQFF. The CDR3 DNA follows: TGCAGTGCTAGAGACCTAGAGCGGGGGCCCTACAATGAGCAGTTCTTC. This chain joins TRBV20-1 and TRBJ2-1, with 8 bases fitting TRBD2. Germline assignment: CDR1 DFQATT and CDR2 SNEGSKA (reference sequence). The CDR3 totals 16 residues. With 0 bases clipped from V and 2 bases from J, the junction kept 6 bases outside the gene matches.

This clonotype was observed once. This chain joins TRBV15 and TRBJ1-1; D remains unclear. The CDR3 is 15 amino acids. Per germline, CDR1 LNHNV and CDR2 YYDKDF (reference sequence). V was clipped by 0 bases and J by 4 bases, with 12 bases between them. The CDR3 sequence: CATSRDPRPATEAFF. The CDR3 nucleotides are TGTGCCACCAGCAGAGATCCCCGGCCGGCCACTGAAGCTTTCTTT.

Ten or more counts support this clonotype. The chain employs TRBV7-9 and TRBJ1-1; D not resolved. CDR1 SEHNR and CDR2 FQNEAQ come from the germline V gene (reference sequence). CDR3 size: 13 residues. The ends were cut back, 2 bases at V and 1 base at J, with 5 bases in the middle. The CDR3 loop is CASSLQANTEAFF. Here the CDR3 DNA reads TGTGCCAGCAGCTTACAGGCGAACACTGAAGCTTTCTTT.

This chain links TRBV9 with TRBJ2-5; 8 nucleotides align to TRBD2. The junction had 6 bases not matched to a gene; V was cut back by 3 bases and J by 2 bases. The length of the CDR3 is 15 residues. CDR1 SGDLS and CDR2 YYNGEE come from the germline V gene. The CDR3 sequence is CASSGTSGRQETQYF. The CDR3 bases are TGTGCCAGCAGCGGAACTAGCGGCCGACAAGAGACCCAGTACTTC.

This clonotype was seen a handful of times. The chain carries TRBV12-3 or TRBV12-4 and TRBJ2-7; TRBD1 agrees at 9 bases. V lost 5 bases to trimming and J lost 6 bases; unmatched junction nucleotides: 14. The CDR3 sequence is 16 residues long. The CDR3 coding sequence is TGTGCCAGCAGTGATACCGCCGGGACAGGGAGATCCGAGCAGTACTTC. Translating gives CASSDTAGTGRSEQYF.

The chain employs TRBV5-1 and TRBJ2-7, with TRBD1 matching 11 bases. This CDR3 is built from 16 residues. Trimming at V came to 0 bases and at J to 2 bases, leaving 4 bases not matched to a gene. Germline V gene data show CDR1 as SGHRS and CDR2 as YFSETQ. This CDR3 is CASSLATGQGAYEQYF. In DNA, the CDR3 is TGCGCCAGCAGCTTGGCCACGGGACAGGGGGCCTACGAGCAGTACTTC.

V and J are TRBV6-1 and TRBJ1-6; D is uncertain. The V end lost 6 bases, the J end lost 3 bases, and 15 bases lay between the germline ends. The germline V gene has CDR1 MNHNS and CDR2 SASEGT. The CDR3 totals 16 residues. The CDR3 spells CASRRKPGLYNSPLHF. The CDR3 bases are TGTGCCAGCAGACGAAAGCCGGGTCTCTATAATTCACCCCTCCACTTT.

The chain joins TRBV6-1 to TRBJ1-3; the D gene is possibly TRBD1 (5 bases). V was clipped by 8 bases and J by 11 bases, with 19 bases between them. The CDR3 contains 13 residues. Germline assignment: CDR1 MNHNS and CDR2 SASEGT. CDR3 in amino acids: CASSRGRRDPIYF. CDR3 sequence (DNA): TGTGCCAGCTCTCGAGGCAGGCGGGACCCCATATATTTT.

A single count supports this clonotype. The chain is built from TRBV5-5 and TRBJ2-6; D is ambiguous. The V gene lost 0 bases and the J gene lost 0 bases, with 13 bases spanning the gap. The CDR3 has 18 amino acids. Germline V gives CDR1 SGHKS, CDR2 YYEKEE (reference sequence). The CDR3 DNA reads TGTGCCAGCAGCTTGGGGCCAACCTCAAGCTCTGGGGCCAACGTCCTGACTTTC. Translation: CASSLGPTSSSGANVLTF.

The table lists this clonotype with many counts. The CDR3 DNA reads TGCAGTGCTACCGGTCGCGGCGGGGAGCTGTTTTTT. Its translation: CSATGRGGELFF. This sequence joins TRBV20-1 and TRBJ2-2, with D hard to call. This CDR3 spans 12 amino acids. CDR1 and CDR2 from the germline V gene are DFQATT and SNEGSKA (reference sequence). Trimming took off 4 bases at V and 7 bases at J, with 10 bases between the two ends.

This clonotype was detected ten times or more. This chain connects TRBV12-3 or TRBV12-4 to TRBJ2-1, with unresolved D. The ends were cut back, 3 bases at V and 9 bases at J, with 15 bases in the middle. This CDR3 contains 14 residues. CDR3 in amino acids: CASSFSRVSGEQFF. The CDR3 DNA follows: TGTGCCAGCAGTTTCTCCCGGGTTAGTGGTGAGCAGTTCTTC.

A few counts support this clonotype. The genes are TRBV5-1 and TRBJ1-6; no firm D call. The CDR3 is 13 residues long. The ends were cut back, 7 bases at V and 7 bases at J, with 12 bases in the middle. The germline gives CDR1 SGHRS, CDR2 YFSETQ. Here the CDR3 DNA reads TGCGCCAGCCGGGTTGGCTCGAATTCACCCCTCCACTTT. Protein: CASRVGSNSPLHF.

CDR3 coding DNA: TGTGCCAGCAGCTTAGACGCCGGGGTTGGGGAGCTGTTTTTT. This sequence encodes CASSLDAGVGELFF. The chain couples TRBV13 to TRBJ2-2, with a possible D match to TRBD2 (5 bases). This CDR3 is 14 amino acids long. V lost 1 base to trimming and J lost 8 bases, with 11 bases between them. CDR1 and CDR2 from the germline V gene are PRHDT and FYEKMQ (reference sequence).